Described below is a single T cell receptor beta chain sequence and its context. As yet, its antigen is unknown. After removal of 6 bases from V and 6 bases from J, the junction contained 2 bases not matched to a gene. In germline, CDR1 is ENHRY, CDR2 SYGVKD. The CDR3 is 12 amino acids. Generated by immunoSEQ multiplex PCR, the TCRdb table keeps only in-frame clones and is missing some. The sample shows tens of thousands of clones, 85% to 95% of them seen only once. This entry belongs to a study of T cell responses to AZD1222 COVID-19 vaccine. Findings and caveats of the study: After two AZD1222 doses, spike-specific TCR breadth and depth rose versus day 0. Clonal diversity may have been underestimated in mostly white British donors. There were vaccine-associated CD4 TCRs across spike, dominant at 160-218 and 743-854.

This receptor was obtained from an adult in good health. The chain is built from TRBV10-3 and TRBJ1-2, with 9 bases matching TRBD1. Sequencing was performed on peripheral blood, taken on day 0 of AZD1222 vaccination. In DNA form, the CDR3 reads TGTGCCATCAGCCGGACAGGGGATGGCTACACCTTC. This translates into CAISRTGDGYTF.